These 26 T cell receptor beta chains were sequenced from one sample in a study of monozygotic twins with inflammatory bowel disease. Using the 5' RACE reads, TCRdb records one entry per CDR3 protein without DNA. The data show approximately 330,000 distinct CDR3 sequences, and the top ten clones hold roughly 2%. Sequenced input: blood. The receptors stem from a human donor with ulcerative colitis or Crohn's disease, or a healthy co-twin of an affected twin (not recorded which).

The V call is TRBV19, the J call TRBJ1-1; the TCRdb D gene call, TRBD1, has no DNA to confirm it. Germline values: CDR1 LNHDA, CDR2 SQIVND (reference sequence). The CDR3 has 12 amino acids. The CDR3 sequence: CASSPQDSEAFF.

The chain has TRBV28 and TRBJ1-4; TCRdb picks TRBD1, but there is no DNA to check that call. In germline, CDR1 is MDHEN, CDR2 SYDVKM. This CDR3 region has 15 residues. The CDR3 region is CASSLRSGLNEKLFF.

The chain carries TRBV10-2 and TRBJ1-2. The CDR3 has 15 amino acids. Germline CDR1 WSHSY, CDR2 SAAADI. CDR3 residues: CASSAAGRENYGYTF.

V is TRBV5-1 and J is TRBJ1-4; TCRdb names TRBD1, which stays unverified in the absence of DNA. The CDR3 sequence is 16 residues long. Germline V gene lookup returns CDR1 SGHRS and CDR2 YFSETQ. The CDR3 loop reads CASSLEMTGLNEKLFF.

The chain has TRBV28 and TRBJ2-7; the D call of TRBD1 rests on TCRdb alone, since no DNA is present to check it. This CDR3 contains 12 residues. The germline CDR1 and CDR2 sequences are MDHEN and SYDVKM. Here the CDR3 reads CASSLSTGEQYF.

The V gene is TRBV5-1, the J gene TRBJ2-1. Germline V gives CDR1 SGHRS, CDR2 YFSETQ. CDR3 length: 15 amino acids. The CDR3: CASSLGANTYNEQFF.

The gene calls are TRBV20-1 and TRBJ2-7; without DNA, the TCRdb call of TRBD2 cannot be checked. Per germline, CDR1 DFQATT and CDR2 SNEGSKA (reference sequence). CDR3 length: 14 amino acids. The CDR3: CSASPQALAYEQYF.

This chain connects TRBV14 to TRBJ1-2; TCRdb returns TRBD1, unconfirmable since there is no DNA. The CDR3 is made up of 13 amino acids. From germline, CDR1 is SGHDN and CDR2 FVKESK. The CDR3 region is CASSLADSYGYTF.

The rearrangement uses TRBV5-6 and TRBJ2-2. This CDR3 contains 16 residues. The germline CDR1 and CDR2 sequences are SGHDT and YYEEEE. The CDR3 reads CASSFRGIYDTGELFF. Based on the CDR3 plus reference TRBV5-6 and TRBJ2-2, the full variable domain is DAGVTQSPTHLIKTRGQQVTLRCSPKSGHDTVSWYQQALGQGPQFIFQYYEEEERQRGNFPDRFSGHQFPNYSSELNVNALLLGDSALYLCASSFRGIYDTGELFFGEGSRLTVL.

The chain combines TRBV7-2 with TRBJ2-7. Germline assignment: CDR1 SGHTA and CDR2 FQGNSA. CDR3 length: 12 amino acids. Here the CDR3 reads CASSLWGYEQYF.

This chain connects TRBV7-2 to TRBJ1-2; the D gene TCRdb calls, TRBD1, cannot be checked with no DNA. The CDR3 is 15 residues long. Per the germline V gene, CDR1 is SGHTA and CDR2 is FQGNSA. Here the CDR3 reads CASRAPGQGADGYTF.

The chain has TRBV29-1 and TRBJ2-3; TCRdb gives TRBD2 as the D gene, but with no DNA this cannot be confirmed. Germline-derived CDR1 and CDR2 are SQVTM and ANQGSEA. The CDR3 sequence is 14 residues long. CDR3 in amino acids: CSYRAGGSTDTQYF.

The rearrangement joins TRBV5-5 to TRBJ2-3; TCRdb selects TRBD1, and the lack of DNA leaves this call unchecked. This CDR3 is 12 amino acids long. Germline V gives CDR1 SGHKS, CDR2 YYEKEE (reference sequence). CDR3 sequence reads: CASSLAGTPQYF.

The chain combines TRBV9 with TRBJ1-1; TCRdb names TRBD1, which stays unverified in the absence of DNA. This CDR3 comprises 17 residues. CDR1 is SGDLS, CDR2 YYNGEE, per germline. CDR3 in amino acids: CASSVAGHSLAPNEAFF.

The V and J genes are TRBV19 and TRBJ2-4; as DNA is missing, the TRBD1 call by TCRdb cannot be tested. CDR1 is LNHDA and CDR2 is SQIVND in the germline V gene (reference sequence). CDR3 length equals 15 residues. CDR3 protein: CASSIGPVTGHIQYF.

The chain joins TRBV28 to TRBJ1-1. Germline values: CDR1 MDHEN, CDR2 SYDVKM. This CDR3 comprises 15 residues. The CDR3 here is CASKSHHPGNTEAFF.

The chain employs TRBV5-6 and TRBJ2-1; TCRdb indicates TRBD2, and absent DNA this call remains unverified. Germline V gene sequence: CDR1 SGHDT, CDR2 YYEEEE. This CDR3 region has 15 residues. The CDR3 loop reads CASSFSGRHPNEQFF.

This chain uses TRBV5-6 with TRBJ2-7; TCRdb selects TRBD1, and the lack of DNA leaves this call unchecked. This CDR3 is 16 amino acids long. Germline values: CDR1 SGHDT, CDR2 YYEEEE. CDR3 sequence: CASSPSRDRVVNEQYF.

CDR3 amino acids: CASSLERSPLHF. This chain joins TRBV7-9 and TRBJ1-6. The CDR3 loop spans 12 amino acids. Germline lookup yields CDR1 SEHNR and CDR2 FQNEAQ (reference sequence).

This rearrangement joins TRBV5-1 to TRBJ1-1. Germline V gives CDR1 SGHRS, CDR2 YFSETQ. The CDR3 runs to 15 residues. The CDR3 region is CASSLIGGRDTEAFF.

The CDR3: CASSNAGLAGGPSYNEQFF. This chain links TRBV5-1 with TRBJ2-1; lacking DNA, the TRBD2 call made by TCRdb goes unchecked. The germline gives CDR1 SGHRS, CDR2 YFSETQ. The CDR3 runs to 19 residues.

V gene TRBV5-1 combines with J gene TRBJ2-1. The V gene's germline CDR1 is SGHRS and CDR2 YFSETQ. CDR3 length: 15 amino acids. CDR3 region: CASSLDGASYNEQFF.

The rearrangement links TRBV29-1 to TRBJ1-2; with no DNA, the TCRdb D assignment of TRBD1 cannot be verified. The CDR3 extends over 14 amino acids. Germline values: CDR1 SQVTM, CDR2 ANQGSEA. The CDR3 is CSVAPGQESGGYTF. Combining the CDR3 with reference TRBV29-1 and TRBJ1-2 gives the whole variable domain SAVISQKPSRDICQRGTSLTIQCQVDSQVTMMFWYRQQPGQSLTLIATANQGSEATYESGFVIDKFPISRPNLTFSTLTVSNMSPEDSSIYLCSVAPGQESGGYTFGSGTRLTVV.

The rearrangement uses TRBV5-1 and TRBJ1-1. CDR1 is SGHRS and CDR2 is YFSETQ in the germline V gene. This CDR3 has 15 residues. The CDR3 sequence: CASSLDVGGNTEAFF.

The CDR3 is CSARSTTSGQETQYF. The J gene is TRBJ2-5, the V gene TRBV20-1; TCRdb lists TRBD2, though no DNA is available to test this call. CDR3 size: 15 residues. Germline loops: CDR1 DFQATT, CDR2 SNEGSKA (reference sequence).

The CDR3 loop reads CSASLADGVGAGELFF. The chain links TRBV20-1 to TRBJ2-2; lacking DNA, the TRBD1 call made by TCRdb goes unchecked. CDR3 length: 16 amino acids. The germline gives CDR1 DFQATT, CDR2 SNEGSKA (reference sequence).